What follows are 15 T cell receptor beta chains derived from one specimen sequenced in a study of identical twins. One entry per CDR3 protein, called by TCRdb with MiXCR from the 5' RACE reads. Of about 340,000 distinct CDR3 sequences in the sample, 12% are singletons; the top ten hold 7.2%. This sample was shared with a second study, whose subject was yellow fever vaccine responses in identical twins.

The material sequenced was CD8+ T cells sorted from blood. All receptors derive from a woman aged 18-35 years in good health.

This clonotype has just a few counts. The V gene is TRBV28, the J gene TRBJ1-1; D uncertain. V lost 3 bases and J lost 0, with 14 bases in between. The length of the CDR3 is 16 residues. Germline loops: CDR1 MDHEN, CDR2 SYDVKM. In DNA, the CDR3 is TGTGCCAGCAGTTTTAGGCCCGGGTCAATGAACACTGAAGCTTTCTTT. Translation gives CASSFRPGSMNTEAFF. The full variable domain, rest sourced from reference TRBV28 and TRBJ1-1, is DVKVTQSSRYLVKRTGEKVFLECVQDMDHENMFWYRQDPGLGLRLIYFSYDVKMKEKGDIPEGYSVSREKKERFSLILESASTNQTSMYLCASSFRPGSMNTEAFFGQGTRLTVV.

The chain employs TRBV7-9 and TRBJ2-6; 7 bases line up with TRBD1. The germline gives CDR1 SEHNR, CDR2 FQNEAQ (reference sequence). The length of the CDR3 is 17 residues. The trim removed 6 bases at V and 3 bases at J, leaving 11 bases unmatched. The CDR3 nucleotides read TGTGCCAGCAGGCAGGAGACAGGGAATATTGGGGCCAACGTCCTGACTTTC. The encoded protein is CASRQETGNIGANVLTF.

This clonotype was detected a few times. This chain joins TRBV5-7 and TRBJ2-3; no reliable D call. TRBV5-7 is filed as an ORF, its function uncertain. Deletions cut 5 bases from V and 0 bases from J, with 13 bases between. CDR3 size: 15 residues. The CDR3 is CASSPAGASTDTQYF. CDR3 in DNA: TGTGCCAGCAGTCCCGCCGGAGCTAGCACAGATACGCAGTATTTT.

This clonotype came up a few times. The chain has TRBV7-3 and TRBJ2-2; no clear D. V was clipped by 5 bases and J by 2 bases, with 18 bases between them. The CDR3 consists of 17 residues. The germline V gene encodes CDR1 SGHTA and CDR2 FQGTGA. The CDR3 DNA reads TGTGCCAGCAGCCCGTACCCCAGCAACACCAACACCGGGGAGCTGTTTTTT. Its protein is CASSPYPSNTNTGELFF.

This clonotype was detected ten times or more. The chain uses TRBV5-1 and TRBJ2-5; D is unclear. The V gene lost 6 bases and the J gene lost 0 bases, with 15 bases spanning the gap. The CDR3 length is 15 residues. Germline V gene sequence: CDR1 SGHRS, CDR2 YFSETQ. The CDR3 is CASNKDLSYQETQYF. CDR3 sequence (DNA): TGCGCCAGCAACAAAGACTTATCGTACCAAGAGACCCAGTACTTC.

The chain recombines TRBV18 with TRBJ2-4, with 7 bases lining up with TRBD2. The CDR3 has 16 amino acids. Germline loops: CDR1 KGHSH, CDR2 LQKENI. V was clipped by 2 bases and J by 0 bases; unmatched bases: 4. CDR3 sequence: CASSPVGGLAKNIQYF. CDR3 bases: TGTGCCAGCTCACCAGTGGGAGGGCTAGCCAAAAACATTCAGTACTTC.

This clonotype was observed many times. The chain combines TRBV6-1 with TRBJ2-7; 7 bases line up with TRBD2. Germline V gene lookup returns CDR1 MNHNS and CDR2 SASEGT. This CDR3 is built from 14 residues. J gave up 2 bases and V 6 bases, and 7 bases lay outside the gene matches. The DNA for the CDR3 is TGTGCCAGCAGCCGCTGGACTAGTACCTACGAGCAGTACTTC. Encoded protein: CASSRWTSTYEQYF.

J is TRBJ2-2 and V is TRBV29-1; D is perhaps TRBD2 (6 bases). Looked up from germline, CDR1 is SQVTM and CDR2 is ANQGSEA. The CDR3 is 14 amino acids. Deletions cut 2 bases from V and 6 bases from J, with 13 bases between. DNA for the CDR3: TGCAGCGTTGAACAGGAGGGAAGGGCCGGGGAGCTGTTTTTT. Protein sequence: CSVEQEGRAGELFF.

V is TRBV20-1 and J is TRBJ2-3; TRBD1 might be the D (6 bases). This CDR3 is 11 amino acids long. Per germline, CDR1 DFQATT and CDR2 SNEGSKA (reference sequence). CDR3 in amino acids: CSWDNTDTQYF. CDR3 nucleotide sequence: TGCAGCTGGGACAACACAGATACGCAGTATTTT.

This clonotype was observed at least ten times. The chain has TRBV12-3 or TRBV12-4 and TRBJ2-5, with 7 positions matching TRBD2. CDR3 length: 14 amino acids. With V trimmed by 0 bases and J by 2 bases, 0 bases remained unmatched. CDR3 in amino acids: CASSLAGGQETQYF. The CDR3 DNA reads TGTGCCAGCAGTTTAGCGGGGGGGCAAGAGACCCAGTACTTC.

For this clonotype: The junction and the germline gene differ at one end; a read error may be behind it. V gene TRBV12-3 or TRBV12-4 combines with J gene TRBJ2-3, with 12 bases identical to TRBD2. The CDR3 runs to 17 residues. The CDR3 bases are TGTGCCCGCAGTTCCCGCACTAGCGGGGGGCCCGGAGATACGCAGTATTTT. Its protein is CARSSRTSGGPGDTQYF.

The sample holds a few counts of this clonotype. The CDR3 DNA is TGCAGCGTGGAGTCACCGGGACACGAGACCTACGAGCAGTACGTC. Residues: CSVESPGHETYEQYV. The rearrangement joins TRBV29-1 to TRBJ2-7; D possibly corresponds to TRBD1 (6 bases). The CDR3 runs 15 residues. Germline-derived CDR1 and CDR2 are SQVTM and ANQGSEA. V was pared by 6 bases and J by 2 bases, with 20 bases between.

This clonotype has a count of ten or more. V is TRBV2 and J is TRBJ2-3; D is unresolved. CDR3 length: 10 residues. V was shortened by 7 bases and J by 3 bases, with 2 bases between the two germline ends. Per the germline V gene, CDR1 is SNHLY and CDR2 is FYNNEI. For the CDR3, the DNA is TGTGCCAGCAATACAGATACGCAGTATTTT. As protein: CASNTDTQYF.

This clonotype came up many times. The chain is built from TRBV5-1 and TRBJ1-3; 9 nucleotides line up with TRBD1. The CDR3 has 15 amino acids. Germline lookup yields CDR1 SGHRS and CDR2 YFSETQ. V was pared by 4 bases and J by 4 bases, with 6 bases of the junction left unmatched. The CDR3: CASSGSGTGGNTIYF. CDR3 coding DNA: TGCGCCAGCAGCGGTTCCGGGACAGGGGGAAACACCATATATTTT. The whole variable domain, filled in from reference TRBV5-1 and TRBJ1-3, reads KAGVTQTPRYLIKTRGQQVTLSCSPISGHRSVSWYQQTPGQGLQFLFEYFSETQRNKGNFPGRFSGRQFSNSRSEMNVSTLELGDSALYLCASSGSGTGGNTIYFGEGSWLTVV.

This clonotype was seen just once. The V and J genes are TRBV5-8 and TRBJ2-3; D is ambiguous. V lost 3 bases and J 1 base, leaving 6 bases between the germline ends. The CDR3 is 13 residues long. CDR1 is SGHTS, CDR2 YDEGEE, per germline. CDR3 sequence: CASSYQRTDTQYF. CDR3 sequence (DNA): TGTGCCAGCAGCTACCAACGCACAGATACGCAGTATTTT. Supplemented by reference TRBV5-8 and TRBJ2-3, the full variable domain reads EAGVTQSPTHLIKTRGQQATLRCSPISGHTSVYWYQQALGLGLQFLLWYDEGEERNRGNFPPRFSGRQFPNYSSELNVNALELEDSALYLCASSYQRTDTQYFGPGTRLTVL.